A single sample gave rise to the 2 T cell receptor beta chains below, sequenced in a study of T-cell reconstitution after alpha-beta-depleted transplantation in children. As it was prepared, the TCRbeta library received unique molecular identifiers. TCRdb recomputed calls from the PCR reads with MiXCR, one row per CDR3 protein. The sample shows about 350,000 distinct CDR3 sequences, about an eighth of them seen only once. The sample consisted of PBMCs, taken from the stem cell graft. These receptors all come from a human donor who donated a stem cell graft to a child with Fanconi anemia.

This clonotype was observed a few times. J is TRBJ1-1 and V is TRBV10-2; D is undetermined. The CDR3 consists of 12 residues. Germline V gene lookup returns CDR1 WSHSY and CDR2 SAAADI. V shed 7 bases and J shed 1 base, with 7 bases lying between them. The CDR3 protein is CASTAANTEAFF. CDR3 coding DNA: TGCGCCAGCACCGCGGCGAACACTGAAGCTTTCTTT.

This chain joins TRBV4-3 and TRBJ1-2, with 7 bases lining up with TRBD1. V trimming: 1 base; J trimming: 1 base; junction bases outside the gene matches: 6. The CDR3 contains 16 residues. Germline assignment: CDR1 LGHNA and CDR2 YSLEER. The CDR3 bases are TGCGCCAGCAGCCAAGGGTGGGACAGAAATAACTATGGCTACACCTTC. It translates to CASSQGWDRNNYGYTF.